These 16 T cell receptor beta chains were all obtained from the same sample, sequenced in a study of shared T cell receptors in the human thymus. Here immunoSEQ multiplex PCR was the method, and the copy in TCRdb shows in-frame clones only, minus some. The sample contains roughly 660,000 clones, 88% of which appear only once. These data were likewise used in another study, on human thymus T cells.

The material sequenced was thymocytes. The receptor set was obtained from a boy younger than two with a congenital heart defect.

As DNA, the CDR3 is TGTGCCAGCAGCTTAGCTGGGGCGCCGGATGAAAAACTGTTTTTT. This encodes CASSLAGAPDEKLFF. V usage is TRBV7-6 and J usage is TRBJ1-4, with TRBD1 as a possible D gene (5 bases). Trimming took off 0 bases at V and 6 bases at J, with 11 bases between the two ends. Germline CDR1 is SGHVS and CDR2 is FNYEAQ. The CDR3 consists of 15 residues.

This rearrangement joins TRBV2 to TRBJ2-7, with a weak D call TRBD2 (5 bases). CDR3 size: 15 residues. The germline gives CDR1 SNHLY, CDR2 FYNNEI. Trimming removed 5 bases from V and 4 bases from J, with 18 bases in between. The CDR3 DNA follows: TGTGCCAGCAGTACCCCAATGGAGGTTCTGTACGAGCAGTACTTC. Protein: CASSTPMEVLYEQYF.

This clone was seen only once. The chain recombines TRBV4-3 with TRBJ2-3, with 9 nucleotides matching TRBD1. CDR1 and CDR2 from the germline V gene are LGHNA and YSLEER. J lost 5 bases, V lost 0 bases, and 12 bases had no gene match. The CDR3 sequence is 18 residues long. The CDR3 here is CASSQDQPGQGLEDTQYF. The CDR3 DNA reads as TGCGCCAGCAGCCAAGACCAACCGGGACAGGGTTTGGAAGATACGCAGTATTTT.

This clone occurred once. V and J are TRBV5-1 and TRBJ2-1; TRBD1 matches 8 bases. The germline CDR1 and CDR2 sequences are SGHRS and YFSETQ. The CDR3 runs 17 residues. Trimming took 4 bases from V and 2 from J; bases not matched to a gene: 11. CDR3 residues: CASSDPPRGPPYNEQFF. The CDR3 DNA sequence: TGCGCCAGCAGCGACCCTCCCAGGGGGCCCCCCTACAATGAGCAGTTCTTC. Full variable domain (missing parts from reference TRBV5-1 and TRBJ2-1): KAGVTQTPRYLIKTRGQQVTLSCSPISGHRSVSWYQQTPGQGLQFLFEYFSETQRNKGNFPGRFSGRQFSNSRSEMNVSTLELGDSALYLCASSDPPRGPPYNEQFFGPGTRLTVL.

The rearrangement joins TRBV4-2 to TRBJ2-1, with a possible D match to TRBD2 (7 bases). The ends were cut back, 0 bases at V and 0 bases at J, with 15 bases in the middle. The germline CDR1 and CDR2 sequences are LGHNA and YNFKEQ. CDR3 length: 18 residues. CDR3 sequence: CASSQEGGGQSSYNEQFF. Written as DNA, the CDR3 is TGTGCCAGCAGCCAAGAGGGGGGGGGACAAAGCTCCTACAATGAGCAGTTCTTC.

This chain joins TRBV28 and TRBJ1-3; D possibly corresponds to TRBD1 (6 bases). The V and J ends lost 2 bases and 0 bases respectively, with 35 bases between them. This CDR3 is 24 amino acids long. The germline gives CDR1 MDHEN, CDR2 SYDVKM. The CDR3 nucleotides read TGTGCCAGCAGTTTAATTGACAGGCCCGTCCAAGATTCTTCGCCAAGATGCTCTGGAAACACCATATATTTT. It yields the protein CASSLIDRPVQDSSPRCSGNTIYF.

CDR3 loop: CAWSRRGKRYEQYF. CDR3 sequence (DNA): TGTGCCTGGAGTCGGCGCGGGAAACGCTACGAGCAGTACTTC. V and J are TRBV30 and TRBJ2-7, with D maybe TRBD2 (6 bases). V lost 2 bases and J lost 3, with 14 bases in between. The germline gives CDR1 GTSNPN, CDR2 SVGIG (reference sequence). The CDR3 consists of 14 residues.

The DNA for the CDR3 is TGTGCCTGGAGTGCAAATCTACGACTAGCGGGACCGTTCCCAGATACGCAGTATTTT. This codes for CAWSANLRLAGPFPDTQYF. The rearrangement joins TRBV30 to TRBJ2-3; 11 nucleotides line up with TRBD2. The germline V gene has CDR1 GTSNPN and CDR2 SVGIG (reference sequence). Trimming at V came to 1 base and at J to 4 bases, leaving 16 bases not matched to a gene. The CDR3 has 19 residues. Supplemented by reference TRBV30 and TRBJ2-3, the full variable domain reads SQTIHQWPATLVQPVGSPLSLECTVEGTSNPNLYWYRQAAGRGLQLLFYSVGIGQISSEVPQNLSASRPQDRQFILSSKKLLLSDSGFYLCAWSANLRLAGPFPDTQYFGPGTRLTVL.

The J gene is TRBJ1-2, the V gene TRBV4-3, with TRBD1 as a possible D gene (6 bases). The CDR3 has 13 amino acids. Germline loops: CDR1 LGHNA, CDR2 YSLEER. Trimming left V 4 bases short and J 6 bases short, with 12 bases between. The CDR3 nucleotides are TGCGCCAGCAGCCTAACAGGGCAGGATGGCTACACCTTC. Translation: CASSLTGQDGYTF.

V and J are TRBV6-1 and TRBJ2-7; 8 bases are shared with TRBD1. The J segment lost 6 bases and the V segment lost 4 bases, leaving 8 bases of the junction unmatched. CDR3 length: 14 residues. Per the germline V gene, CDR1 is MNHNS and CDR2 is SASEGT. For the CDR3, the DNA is TGTGCCAGCAGTGCTACGGGACAGGTCGCCGAGCAGTACTTC. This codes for CASSATGQVAEQYF.

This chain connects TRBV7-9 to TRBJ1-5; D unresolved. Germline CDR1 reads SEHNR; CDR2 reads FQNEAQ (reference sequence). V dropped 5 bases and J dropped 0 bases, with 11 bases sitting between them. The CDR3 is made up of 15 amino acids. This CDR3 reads CASSAPGDSNQPQHF. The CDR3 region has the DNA TGTGCCAGCAGCGCCCCCGGGGATAGCAATCAGCCCCAGCATTTT.

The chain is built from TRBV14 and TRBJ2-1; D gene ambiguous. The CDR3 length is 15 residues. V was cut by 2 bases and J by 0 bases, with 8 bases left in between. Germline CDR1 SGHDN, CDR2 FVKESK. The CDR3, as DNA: TGTGCCAGCAGCCAACGGTATCGCTCCTACAATGAGCAGTTCTTC. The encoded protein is CASSQRYRSYNEQFF.

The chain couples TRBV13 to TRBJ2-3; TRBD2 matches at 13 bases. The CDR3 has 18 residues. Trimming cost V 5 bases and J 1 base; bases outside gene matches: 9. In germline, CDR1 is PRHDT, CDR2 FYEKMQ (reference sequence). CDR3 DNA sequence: TGTGCCAGCAGCCCCCGGACTAGCGGGAGACTAGGCACAGATACGCAGTATTTT. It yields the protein CASSPRTSGRLGTDTQYF.

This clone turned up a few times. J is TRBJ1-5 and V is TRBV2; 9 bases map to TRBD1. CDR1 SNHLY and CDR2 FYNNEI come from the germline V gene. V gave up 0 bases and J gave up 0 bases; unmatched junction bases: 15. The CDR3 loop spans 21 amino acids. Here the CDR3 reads CASSEAPAATGGHHSNQPQHF. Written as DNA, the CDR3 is TGTGCCAGCAGTGAAGCCCCGGCGGCGACAGGGGGACACCATAGCAATCAGCCCCAGCATTTT.

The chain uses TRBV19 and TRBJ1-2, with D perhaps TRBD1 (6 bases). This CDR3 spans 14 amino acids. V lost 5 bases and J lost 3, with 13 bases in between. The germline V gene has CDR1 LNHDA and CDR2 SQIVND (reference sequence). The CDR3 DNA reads TGTGCCAGTAGTTCCCGACAGGTTCACTATGGCTACACCTTC. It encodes CASSSRQVHYGYTF.

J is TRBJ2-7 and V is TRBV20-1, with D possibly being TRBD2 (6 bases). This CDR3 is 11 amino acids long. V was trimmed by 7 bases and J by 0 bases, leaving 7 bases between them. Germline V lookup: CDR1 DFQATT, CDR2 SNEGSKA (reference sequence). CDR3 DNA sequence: TGCAGTGGGAGGGTCTCCTACGAGCAGTACTTC. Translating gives CSGRVSYEQYF.